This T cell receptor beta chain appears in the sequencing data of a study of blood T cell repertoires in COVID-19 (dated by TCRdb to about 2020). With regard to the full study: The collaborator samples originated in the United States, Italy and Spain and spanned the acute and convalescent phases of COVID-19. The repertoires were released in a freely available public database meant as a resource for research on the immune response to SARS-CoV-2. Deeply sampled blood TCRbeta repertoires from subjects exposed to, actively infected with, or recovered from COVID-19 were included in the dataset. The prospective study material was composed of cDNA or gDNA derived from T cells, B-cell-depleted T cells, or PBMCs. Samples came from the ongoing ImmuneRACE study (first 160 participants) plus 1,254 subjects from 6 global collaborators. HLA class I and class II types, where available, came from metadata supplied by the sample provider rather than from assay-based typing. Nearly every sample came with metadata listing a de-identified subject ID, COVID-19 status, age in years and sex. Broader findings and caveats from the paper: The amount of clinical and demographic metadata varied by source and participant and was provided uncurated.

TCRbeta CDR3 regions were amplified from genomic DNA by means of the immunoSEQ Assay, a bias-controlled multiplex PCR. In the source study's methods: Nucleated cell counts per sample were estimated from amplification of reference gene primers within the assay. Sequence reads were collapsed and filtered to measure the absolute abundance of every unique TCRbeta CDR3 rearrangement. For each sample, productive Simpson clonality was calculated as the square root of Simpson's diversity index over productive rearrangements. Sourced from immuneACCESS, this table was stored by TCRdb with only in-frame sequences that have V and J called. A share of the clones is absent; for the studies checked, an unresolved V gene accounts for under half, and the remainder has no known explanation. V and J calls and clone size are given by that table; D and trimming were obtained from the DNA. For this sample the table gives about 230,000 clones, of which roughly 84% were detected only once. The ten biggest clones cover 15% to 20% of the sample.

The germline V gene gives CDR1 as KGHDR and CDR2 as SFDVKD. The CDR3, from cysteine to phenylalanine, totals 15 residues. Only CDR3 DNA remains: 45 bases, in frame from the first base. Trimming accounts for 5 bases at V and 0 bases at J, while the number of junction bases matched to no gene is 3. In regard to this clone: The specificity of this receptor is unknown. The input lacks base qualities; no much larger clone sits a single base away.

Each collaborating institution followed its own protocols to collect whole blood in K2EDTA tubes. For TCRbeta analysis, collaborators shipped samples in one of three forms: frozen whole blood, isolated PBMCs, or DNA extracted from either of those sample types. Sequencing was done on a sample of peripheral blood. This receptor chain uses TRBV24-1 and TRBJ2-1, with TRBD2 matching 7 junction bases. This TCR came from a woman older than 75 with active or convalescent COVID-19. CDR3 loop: CATSGAGDSYNEQFF. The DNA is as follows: TGTGCCACCAGTGGGGCGGGAGACTCCTACAATGAGCAGTTCTTC.